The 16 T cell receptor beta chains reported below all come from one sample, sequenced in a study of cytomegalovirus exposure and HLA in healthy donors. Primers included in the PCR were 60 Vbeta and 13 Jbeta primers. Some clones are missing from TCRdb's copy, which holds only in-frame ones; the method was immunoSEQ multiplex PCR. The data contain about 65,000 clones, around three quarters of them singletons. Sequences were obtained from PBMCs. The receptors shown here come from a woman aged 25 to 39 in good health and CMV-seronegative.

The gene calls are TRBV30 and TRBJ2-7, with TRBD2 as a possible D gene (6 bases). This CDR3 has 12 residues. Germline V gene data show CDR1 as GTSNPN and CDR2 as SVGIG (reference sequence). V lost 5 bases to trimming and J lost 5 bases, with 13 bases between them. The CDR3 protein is CAWGLQEDEQYF. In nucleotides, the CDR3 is TGTGCCTGGGGACTACAGGAGGACGAGCAGTACTTC.

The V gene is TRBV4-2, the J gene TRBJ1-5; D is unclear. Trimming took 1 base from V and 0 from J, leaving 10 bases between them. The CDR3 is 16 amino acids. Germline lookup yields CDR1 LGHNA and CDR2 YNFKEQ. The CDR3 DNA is TGTGCCAGCAGCCAAGTATACGGAGATAGCAATCAGCCCCAGCATTTT. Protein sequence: CASSQVYGDSNQPQHF.

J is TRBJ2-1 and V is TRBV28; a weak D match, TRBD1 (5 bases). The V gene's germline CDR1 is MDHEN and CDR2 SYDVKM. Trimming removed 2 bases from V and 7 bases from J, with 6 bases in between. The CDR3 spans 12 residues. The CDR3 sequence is CASSLQGNEQFF. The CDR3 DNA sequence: TGTGCCAGCAGTTTACAGGGAAATGAGCAGTTCTTC.

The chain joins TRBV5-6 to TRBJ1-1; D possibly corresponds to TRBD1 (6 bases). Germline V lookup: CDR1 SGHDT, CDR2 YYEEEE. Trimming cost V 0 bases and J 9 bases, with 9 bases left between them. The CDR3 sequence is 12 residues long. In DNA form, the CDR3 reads TGTGCCAGCAGCTTGGCAGGGGTCCAAGCTTTCTTT. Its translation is CASSLAGVQAFF.

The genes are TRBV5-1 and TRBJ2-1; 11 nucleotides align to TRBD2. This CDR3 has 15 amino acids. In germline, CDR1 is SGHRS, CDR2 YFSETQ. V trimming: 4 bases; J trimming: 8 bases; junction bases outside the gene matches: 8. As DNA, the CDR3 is TGCGCCAGCAGCGAATTAGCGGGGGGGTCGTATGAGCAGTTCTTC. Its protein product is CASSELAGGSYEQFF.

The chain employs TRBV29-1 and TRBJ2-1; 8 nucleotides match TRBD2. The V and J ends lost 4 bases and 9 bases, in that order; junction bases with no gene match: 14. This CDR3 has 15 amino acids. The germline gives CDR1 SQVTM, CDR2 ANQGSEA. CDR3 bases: TGCAGCGTTGGCGCGGGAGGTATGTTCCTGGGTGAGCAGTTCTTC. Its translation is CSVGAGGMFLGEQFF.

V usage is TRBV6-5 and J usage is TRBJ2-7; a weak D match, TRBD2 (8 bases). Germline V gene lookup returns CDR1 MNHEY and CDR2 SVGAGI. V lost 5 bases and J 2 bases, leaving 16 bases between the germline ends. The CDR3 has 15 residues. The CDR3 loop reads CASSPREGAAYEQYF. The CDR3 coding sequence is TGTGCCAGCAGTCCCCGGGAGGGGGCCGCCTACGAGCAGTACTTC.

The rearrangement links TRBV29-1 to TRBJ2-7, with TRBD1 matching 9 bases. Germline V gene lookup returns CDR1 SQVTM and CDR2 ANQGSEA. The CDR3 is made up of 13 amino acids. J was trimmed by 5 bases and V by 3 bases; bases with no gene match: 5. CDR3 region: CSVEGWDRDEQYF. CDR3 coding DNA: TGCAGCGTTGAGGGGTGGGACAGGGACGAGCAGTACTTC.

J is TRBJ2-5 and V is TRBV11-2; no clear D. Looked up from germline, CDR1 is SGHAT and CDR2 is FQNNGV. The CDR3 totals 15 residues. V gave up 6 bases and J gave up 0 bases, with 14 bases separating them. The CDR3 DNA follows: TGTGCCAGCAGTTCCGCCCCCCAGAACCAAGAGACCCAGTACTTC. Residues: CASSSAPQNQETQYF.

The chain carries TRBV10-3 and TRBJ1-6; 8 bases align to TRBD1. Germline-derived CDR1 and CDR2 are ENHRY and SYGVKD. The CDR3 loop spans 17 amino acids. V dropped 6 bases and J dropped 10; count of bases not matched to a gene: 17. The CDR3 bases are TGTGCCATCAGCCCCGGGACAGGCACCGGAACAAGCTCACCCCTCCACTTT. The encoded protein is CAISPGTGTGTSSPLHF.

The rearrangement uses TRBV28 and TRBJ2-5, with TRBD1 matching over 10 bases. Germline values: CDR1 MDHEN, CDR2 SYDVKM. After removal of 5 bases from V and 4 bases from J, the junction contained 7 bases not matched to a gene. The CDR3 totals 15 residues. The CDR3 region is CASSPADRGPETQYF. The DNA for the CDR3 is TGTGCCAGCAGTCCCGCCGACAGGGGGCCAGAGACCCAGTACTTC.

CDR3 residues: CASSWSSGPYNEQFF. The CDR3 DNA reads TGCGCCAGCAGCTGGTCTAGCGGTCCCTACAATGAGCAGTTCTTC. The chain carries TRBV5-1 and TRBJ2-1, with 7 nucleotides matching TRBD2. In germline, CDR1 is SGHRS, CDR2 YFSETQ. The V and J ends lost 3 bases and 2 bases, in that order; junction bases with no gene match: 5. This CDR3 region has 15 residues.

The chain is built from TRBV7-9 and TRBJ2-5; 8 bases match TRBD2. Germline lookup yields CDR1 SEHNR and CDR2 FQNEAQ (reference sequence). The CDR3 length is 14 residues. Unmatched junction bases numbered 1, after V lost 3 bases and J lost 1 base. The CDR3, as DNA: TGTGCCAGCAGCTTTACTAGCGGCCAAGAGACCCAGTACTTC. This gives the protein CASSFTSGQETQYF. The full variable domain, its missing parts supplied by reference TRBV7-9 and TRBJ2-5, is DTGVSQNPRHKITKRGQNVTFRCDPISEHNRLYWYRQTLGQGPEFLTYFQNEAQLEKSRLLSDRFSAERPKGSFSTLEIQRTEQGDSAMYLCASSFTSGQETQYFGPGTRLLVL.

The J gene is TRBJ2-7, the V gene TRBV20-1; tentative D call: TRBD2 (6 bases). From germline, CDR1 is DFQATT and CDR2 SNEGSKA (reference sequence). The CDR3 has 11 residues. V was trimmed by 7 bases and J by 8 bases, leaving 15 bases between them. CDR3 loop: CSGGEREKQYF. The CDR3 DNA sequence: TGCAGTGGAGGGGAACGGGAGAAGCAGTACTTC.

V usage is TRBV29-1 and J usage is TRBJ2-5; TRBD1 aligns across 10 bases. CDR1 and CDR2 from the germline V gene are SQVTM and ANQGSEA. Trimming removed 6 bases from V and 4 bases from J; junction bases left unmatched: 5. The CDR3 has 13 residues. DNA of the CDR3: TGCAGCGTCCGACAGGGGGCCACAGAGACCCAGTACTTC. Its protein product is CSVRQGATETQYF.

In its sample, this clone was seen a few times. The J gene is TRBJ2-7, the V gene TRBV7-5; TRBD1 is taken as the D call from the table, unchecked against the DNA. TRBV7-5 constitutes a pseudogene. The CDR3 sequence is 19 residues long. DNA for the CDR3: TGTGTCAGAAGCCCAGCCTCCTACACAGGGGGCCTGAACTTCTACGAGCAGTACTTC. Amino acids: CVRSPASYTGGLNFYEQYF.